The 32 T cell receptor beta chains below all came from one sample that was sequenced in a study of blood T cell repertoires in COVID-19. The method was immunoSEQ multiplex PCR; TCRdb's version includes in-frame clones alone and lacks a portion of them. The sample holds fewer than 250,000 clones, roughly 80% seen once. The material sequenced was peripheral blood. The receptors stem from a woman aged 50 to 60 with acute or convalescent COVID-19.

The chain uses TRBV15 and TRBJ1-6; D gene unclear. V lost 0 bases, J lost 6 bases, and 9 bases lay in between. The germline V gene encodes CDR1 LNHNV and CDR2 YYDKDF (reference sequence). The CDR3 sequence is 15 residues long. CDR3 nucleotide sequence: TGTGCCACCAGCAGAGATCTAGCGGGTAATTCACCCCTCCACTTT. Protein product: CATSRDLAGNSPLHF. Complete variable domain (other parts from reference TRBV15 and TRBJ1-6): DAMVIQNPRYQVTQFGKPVTLSCSQTLNHNVMYWYQQKSSQAPKLLFHYYDKDFNNEADTPDNFQSRRPNTSFCFLDIRSPGLGDTAMYLCATSRDLAGNSPLHFGNGTRLTVT.

The rearrangement uses TRBV19 and TRBJ2-7; 7 positions agree with TRBD1. V was clipped by 10 bases and J by 0 bases; unmatched bases: 6. Germline lookup yields CDR1 LNHDA and CDR2 SQIVND (reference sequence). CDR3 size: 13 residues. The CDR3 loop is CATATGSSYEQYF. As DNA, the CDR3 is TGTGCCACCGCGACAGGGAGCTCCTACGAGCAGTACTTC.

The V and J genes are TRBV6-1 and TRBJ1-4, with TRBD1 matching 9 bases. V was pared by 4 bases and J by 4 bases, with 10 bases of the junction left unmatched. Germline values: CDR1 MNHNS, CDR2 SASEGT. The CDR3 loop spans 17 amino acids. The CDR3 is CASSASGGTGYNEKLFF. CDR3 in DNA: TGTGCCAGCAGTGCCTCCGGAGGGACAGGGTATAATGAAAAACTGTTTTTT.

The chain is built from TRBV28 and TRBJ1-1; D possibly corresponds to TRBD1 (6 bases). From germline, CDR1 is MDHEN and CDR2 SYDVKM. Trimming cost V 6 bases and J 5 bases, with 16 bases left between them. There are 14 residues in the CDR3. The CDR3 reads CASSPITGFTEAFF. The CDR3 nucleotides read TGTGCCAGCAGCCCAATCACAGGGTTTACTGAAGCTTTCTTT.

In its sample, this clone was seen once. V gene TRBV24-1 combines with J gene TRBJ2-7, with a tentative D call TRBD2 (5 bases). Germline V gene data show CDR1 as KGHDR and CDR2 as SFDVKD. The CDR3 has 13 amino acids. Trimming shortened V by 3 bases and J by 7 bases, and 12 bases separated the two germline ends. The CDR3 loop reads CATSDVNAGEQYF. The DNA of the CDR3 is TGTGCCACCAGTGATGTGAACGCGGGTGAGCAGTACTTC.

This chain connects TRBV5-1 to TRBJ2-3; 11 nucleotides agree with TRBD2. J gave up 4 bases and V 3 bases, and 13 bases lay outside the gene matches. Per germline, CDR1 SGHRS and CDR2 YFSETQ. The CDR3 is 18 amino acids. The CDR3 DNA follows: TGCGCCAGCAGCTCACGCTCCTCTAGCGGGGGGTCCGCAGATACGCAGTATTTT. Encoded protein: CASSSRSSSGGSADTQYF.

The chain links TRBV28 to TRBJ1-4, with 9 bases fitting TRBD1. Per the germline V gene, CDR1 is MDHEN and CDR2 is SYDVKM. This CDR3 contains 14 residues. The trim removed 3 bases at V and 7 bases at J, leaving 3 bases unmatched. The CDR3 here is CASSFVQGAEKLFF. In DNA, the CDR3 is TGTGCCAGCAGTTTCGTACAGGGGGCTGAAAAACTGTTTTTT.

V and J are TRBV24-1 and TRBJ2-7, with 8 bases fitting TRBD1. The CDR3 runs 15 residues. V lost 0 bases to trimming and J lost 4 bases; unmatched junction nucleotides: 4. Germline CDR1 is KGHDR and CDR2 is SFDVKD. The CDR3 here is CATSDLTGGKYEQYF. For the CDR3, the DNA is TGTGCCACCAGTGATTTGACAGGGGGGAAGTACGAGCAGTACTTC.

The chain combines TRBV2 with TRBJ2-2, with TRBD1 as a possible D gene (7 bases). The V and J ends lost 2 bases and 4 bases respectively, with 14 bases between them. In germline, CDR1 is SNHLY, CDR2 FYNNEI. The CDR3 length is 16 residues. CDR3 sequence reads: CASSEKGRGVTGELFF. The CDR3, as DNA: TGTGCCAGCAGTGAAAAGGGCAGGGGGGTCACCGGGGAGCTGTTTTTT.

This clone has just a few counts. The chain is built from TRBV18 and TRBJ2-7; tentative D call: TRBD1 (6 bases). The length of the CDR3 is 13 residues. Trimming stripped 4 bases from V and 1 base from J, with 8 bases between. CDR1 KGHSH and CDR2 LQKENI come from the germline V gene. The CDR3 is CASSRTGSYEQYF. CDR3 nucleotide sequence: TGTGCCAGCTCACGTACAGGGTCCTACGAGCAGTACTTC.

The CDR3 coding sequence is TGTGCCAGCAGTTTATTAGGGGGTGGGACTGAAGCTTTCTTT. Translating gives CASSLLGGGTEAFF. The V gene is TRBV27, the J gene TRBJ1-1; D perhaps matches TRBD1 (6 bases). In germline, CDR1 is MNHEY, CDR2 SMNVEV (reference sequence). The CDR3 is made up of 14 amino acids. V was shortened by 1 base and J by 5 bases, with 11 bases between the two germline ends.

This sequence joins TRBV19 and TRBJ1-3; 9 positions agree with TRBD1. The V gene end was trimmed by 6 bases and the J gene end by 0 bases; junction bases not matched to a gene: 9. The V gene's germline CDR1 is LNHDA and CDR2 SQIVND (reference sequence). CDR3 length equals 17 residues. CDR3 in DNA: TGTGCCAGTAGCCTGGGACAGGGACCGAGCTCTGGAAACACCATATATTTT. It translates to CASSLGQGPSSGNTIYF.

In regard to this clone: One junction end disagrees with the germline gene, perhaps due to a read error. The sample carries other DNA sequences with the same CDR3. Here the CDR3 DNA reads TGCGCCAGTAGCTTGCCGAGTTTAAACATTCAGTACTTC. Its translation is CASSLPSLNIQYF. The chain carries TRBV5-1 and TRBJ2-4, with D uncertain. This CDR3 is built from 13 residues. CDR1 is SGHRS and CDR2 is YFSETQ in the germline V gene.

The V call is TRBV6-2 or TRBV6-3, the J call TRBJ2-7, with 11 positions matching TRBD2. Trimming at V came to 4 bases and at J to 2 bases, leaving 4 bases not matched to a gene. The CDR3 contains 15 residues. Germline V gene lookup returns CDR1 MNHEY and CDR2 SVGEGT. CDR3: CASSFVAGGPYEQYF. The CDR3, as DNA: TGTGCCAGCAGTTTCGTAGCGGGAGGGCCCTACGAGCAGTACTTC.

V is TRBV11-2 and J is TRBJ1-5; no firm D call. Germline CDR1 and CDR2: SGHAT and FQNNGV. Deletions cut 5 bases from V and 6 bases from J, with 14 bases between. This CDR3 is built from 14 residues. This CDR3 reads CASSPSSGGQPQHF. DNA of the CDR3: TGTGCCAGCAGCCCGAGCTCCGGTGGTCAGCCCCAGCATTTT.

The rearrangement links TRBV28 to TRBJ1-2, with 10 nucleotides matching TRBD1. The germline gives CDR1 MDHEN, CDR2 SYDVKM. V shed 4 bases, J shed 4 bases, and the junction held 6 bases outside the gene matches. This CDR3 spans 15 amino acids. Here the CDR3 DNA reads TGTGCCAGCAGTTCCCCGGGACAGGGGTTCTATGGCTACACCTTC. It specifies CASSSPGQGFYGYTF.

The rearrangement uses TRBV28 and TRBJ2-7, with D uncertain. With 4 bases removed from V and 7 bases from J, the gap between germline ends came to 8 bases. Looked up from germline, CDR1 is MDHEN and CDR2 is SYDVKM. This CDR3 has 11 amino acids. CDR3 loop: CASSSDGEQYF. The CDR3 DNA is TGTGCCAGCAGTTCAGACGGGGAGCAGTACTTC.

As concerns this clone: A much larger clone lies a single base off, so this may be a read error. The chain uses TRBV3-1 (or the pseudogene TRBV3-2) and TRBJ1-6, with 9 nucleotides matching TRBD1. Per the germline V gene, CDR1 is LGHDT and CDR2 is YNNKEL (reference sequence). Trimming removed 4 bases from V and 7 bases from J; junction bases left unmatched: 2. The CDR3 has 14 residues. The CDR3 here is CASSLDRGNSPLHF. The CDR3 DNA is TGTGCCAGCAGCCTGGACAGGGGAAATTCACCCCTCCACTTT.

CDR3 nucleotides: TGTGCCAGTAGTATAGGCAGGGGCGTTAAATCTGAAGCTTTCTTT. This gives the protein CASSIGRGVKSEAFF. The chain is built from TRBV19 and TRBJ1-1; TRBD1 might be the D (6 bases). The V gene's germline CDR1 is LNHDA and CDR2 SQIVND (reference sequence). Trimming cost V 1 base and J 6 bases, with 15 bases left between them. The CDR3 covers 15 residues.

This chain joins TRBV28 and TRBJ1-4, with 9 bases identical to TRBD1. Trimming took 5 bases from V and 8 from J; bases not matched to a gene: 12. Germline V gene sequence: CDR1 MDHEN, CDR2 SYDVKM. The CDR3 extends over 16 amino acids. The CDR3 region has the DNA TGTGCCAGCAGTCCTCCCCGGACAGGGGTGGGGGAAAAACTGTTTTTT. This translates into CASSPPRTGVGEKLFF.

In this sample, this clone turned up many times. The rearrangement joins TRBV5-4 to TRBJ2-6; 9 positions agree with TRBD1. Germline V CDR1 and CDR2: SGHNT, YYREEE (reference sequence). J gave up 2 bases and V 4 bases, and 13 bases lay outside the gene matches. This CDR3 is built from 19 residues. CDR3 residues: CASSPRLGQGGTGANVLTF. CDR3 DNA: TGTGCCAGCAGCCCGCGGCTGGGACAGGGAGGTACTGGGGCCAACGTCCTGACTTTC.

This clone has more than one count but fewer than ten. The genes are TRBV7-6 and TRBJ2-2, with TRBD2 matching 11 bases. Trimming took 1 base from V and 2 from J; bases not matched to a gene: 3. CDR1 is SGHVS, CDR2 FNYEAQ, per germline. CDR3 size: 17 residues. This chain's CDR3 is CASSLGTSGRNTGELFF. The CDR3 DNA reads as TGTGCCAGCAGCTTAGGAACTAGCGGGAGAAACACCGGGGAGCTGTTTTTT.

The chain joins TRBV9 to TRBJ1-2, with a weak D call TRBD1 (6 bases). Germline loops: CDR1 SGDLS, CDR2 YYNGEE. The V and J ends lost 4 bases and 8 bases respectively, with 15 bases between them. The CDR3 totals 13 residues. The CDR3 bases are TGTGCCAGCAGCTCAGGGGTCGCGCGAGGCTACACCTTC. Translated, it gives CASSSGVARGYTF.

The chain recombines TRBV7-2 with TRBJ2-3, with D tentatively TRBD2 (7 bases). Looked up from germline, CDR1 is SGHTA and CDR2 is FQGNSA. The V end was cut by 1 base, the J end by 1 base, with 12 bases between. CDR3 length: 16 residues. This chain's CDR3 is CASSLGGGGRTDTQYF. CDR3 DNA sequence: TGTGCCAGCAGCTTAGGGGGCGGGGGCCGCACAGATACGCAGTATTTT.

This clone showed up many times. The rearrangement links TRBV5-4 to TRBJ1-1; D not resolved. The CDR3 runs 14 residues. V lost 3 bases, J lost 1 base, and 10 bases lay in between. The germline gives CDR1 SGHNT, CDR2 YYREEE (reference sequence). CDR3 sequence reads: CASSSPVRNTEAFF. The CDR3, as DNA: TGTGCCAGCAGCTCCCCTGTTCGGAACACTGAAGCTTTCTTT.

CDR3 sequence (DNA): TGTGCCACCAGCAGAGATGGACAGGGCCTAGGAGAGCAGTACTTC. Its protein product is CATSRDGQGLGEQYF. The V and J genes are TRBV15 and TRBJ2-7; 8 positions agree with TRBD1. The V gene end was trimmed by 0 bases and the J gene end by 7 bases; junction bases not matched to a gene: 8. Germline CDR1 LNHNV, CDR2 YYDKDF (reference sequence). The length of the CDR3 is 15 residues.

J is TRBJ1-6 and V is TRBV6-5; TRBD1 agrees at 7 bases. Germline trimming cut 6 bases from V and 10 bases from J; bases unmatched to any gene: 12. The CDR3 sequence is 15 residues long. Germline V CDR1 and CDR2: MNHEY, SVGAGI. In DNA, the CDR3 is TGTGCCAGCAGACCAACAGGGGTGAGAGGGTCACCCCTCCACTTT. Protein sequence: CASRPTGVRGSPLHF.

The chain joins TRBV2 to TRBJ2-1; 10 positions match TRBD1. Losses at the gene ends were 3 bases for V and 8 bases for J; bases not matched to a gene: 4. This CDR3 has 14 amino acids. CDR1 is SNHLY, CDR2 FYNNEI, per germline. This chain's CDR3 is CASSDGQGVDEQFF. CDR3 DNA sequence: TGTGCCAGCAGTGACGGACAGGGGGTCGATGAGCAGTTCTTC.

The gene calls are TRBV6-2 or TRBV6-3 and TRBJ1-5, with 7 bases aligning to TRBD1. The CDR3 is 15 amino acids. J was trimmed by 3 bases and V by 5 bases; bases with no gene match: 7. From germline, CDR1 is MNHEY and CDR2 SVGEGT. The CDR3 here is CASSDRQGHNQPQHF. CDR3 coding DNA: TGTGCCAGCAGTGATAGACAGGGCCACAATCAGCCCCAGCATTTT.

The chain is built from TRBV5-1 and TRBJ2-3; 7 bases fit TRBD1. After removal of 0 bases from V and 3 bases from J, the junction contained 7 bases not matched to a gene. The CDR3 extends over 16 amino acids. The germline V gene has CDR1 SGHRS and CDR2 YFSETQ. CDR3 bases: TGCGCCAGCAGCTTGGCCGGACAGGTGGAAACAGATACGCAGTATTTT. Residues: CASSLAGQVETDTQYF.

The chain is built from TRBV19 and TRBJ1-5, with D maybe TRBD1 (5 bases). V lost 5 bases, J lost 5 bases, and 13 bases lay in between. The CDR3 is 14 amino acids. CDR1 and CDR2 from the germline V gene are LNHDA and SQIVND (reference sequence). This chain's CDR3 is CASSLDRGDQPQHF. The CDR3 region has the DNA TGTGCCAGTAGTCTCGACAGAGGTGATCAGCCCCAGCATTTT. The full variable domain, in which reference TRBV19 and TRBJ1-5 provide the parts outside the CDR3, is DGGITQSPKYLFRKEGQNVTLSCEQNLNHDAMYWYRQDPGQGLRLIYYSQIVNDFQKGDIAEGYSVSREKKESFPLTVTSAQKNPTAFYLCASSLDRGDQPQHFGDGTRLSIL.

The chain combines TRBV7-2 with TRBJ1-4; D call uncertain. This CDR3 has 15 residues. Germline values: CDR1 SGHTA, CDR2 FQGNSA. Trimming cost V 5 bases and J 10 bases, with 20 bases left between them. The CDR3 region has the DNA TGTGCCAGCAGCCCGGGGTCGGTTCGGGGAGGAAAACTGTTTTTT. Translation: CASSPGSVRGGKLFF.